This is a list of T cell receptor beta chains from one sample in a study of T cell changes during pregnancy in multiple sclerosis. Using immunoSEQ multiplex PCR, the repertoire was profiled, and TCRdb retains in-frame clones only, with some absent. The sample has tens of thousands of clones, roughly 94% seen once. Material: CD4+ T cells from peripheral blood mononuclear cells, obtained in the first trimester of pregnancy. These receptors were collected from a female donor with multiple sclerosis, enrolled in a pregnancy study. Both conserved end residues are part of each CDR3. The order of the fields is V gene, D gene, J gene, clone size, CDR3 DNA, CDR3 protein. D genes are given only for firm matches. Where a row states a size, it is once, few, many or the class of an expanded clone; other rows omit it.

v_gene: TRBV27; d_gene: TRBD1; j_gene: TRBJ2-5; abundance: -; CDR3nt: TGTGCCAGCAGTATTCGGGGACAGGTCTTTCAAGAGACCCAGTACTTC; CDR3aa: CASSIRGQVFQETQYF
v_gene: TRBV19; d_gene: TRBD1; j_gene: TRBJ2-7; abundance: few; CDR3nt: TGTGCCAGTACCGGGACAGGACCCGACGAGCAGTACTTC; CDR3aa: CASTGTGPDEQYF
v_gene: TRBV7-9; d_gene: TRBD2; j_gene: TRBJ2-3; abundance: -; CDR3nt: TGTGCCAGCAGCTTCGCGGGGGTAAACACAGATACGCAGTATTTT; CDR3aa: CASSFAGVNTDTQYF
v_gene: TRBV7-2; d_gene: -; j_gene: TRBJ2-3; abundance: -; CDR3nt: TGTGCCAGCAGCTTAGCGCTATCTCAGGGTACGCAGTATTTT; CDR3aa: CASSLALSQGTQYF
v_gene: TRBV5-1; d_gene: -; j_gene: TRBJ1-1; abundance: -; CDR3nt: TGCGCCAGCAGCTCACCAGGACAGAACACTGAAGCTTTCTTT; CDR3aa: CASSSPGQNTEAFF
v_gene: TRBV15; d_gene: -; j_gene: TRBJ2-1; abundance: -; CDR3nt: TGTGCCACCAGCCTGGGAGCTGGTGATGAGCAGTTCTTC; CDR3aa: CATSLGAGDEQFF
v_gene: TRBV5-8; d_gene: -; j_gene: TRBJ1-2; abundance: once; CDR3nt: TGTGCCAGCAGCTTCGTTAGCTACTATGGCTACACCTTC; CDR3aa: CASSFVSYYGYTF
v_gene: TRBV19; d_gene: -; j_gene: TRBJ1-4; abundance: -; CDR3nt: TGTGCCAGTACCCAATCGGGACATCGAGTGTTCGAAAAACTGTTTTTT; CDR3aa: CASTQSGHRVFEKLFF
v_gene: TRBV7-2; d_gene: TRBD2; j_gene: TRBJ2-3; abundance: once; CDR3nt: TGTGCCAGCAGCTCCGGGGGGGCGGGCACAGATACGCAGTATTTT; CDR3aa: CASSSGGAGTDTQYF
v_gene: TRBV14; d_gene: TRBD1; j_gene: TRBJ1-2; abundance: once; CDR3nt: TGTGCCAGCAGCCAATTAGGAGTGCGACAGGGGGACAACTATGGCTACACCTTC; CDR3aa: CASSQLGVRQGDNYGYTF
v_gene: TRBV6-4; d_gene: -; j_gene: TRBJ2-1; abundance: -; CDR3nt: TGTGCCAGCAGTGAATGGTCTGGTTACGGTGAGCAGTTCTTC; CDR3aa: CASSEWSGYGEQFF
v_gene: TRBV7-9; d_gene: -; j_gene: TRBJ1-5; abundance: -; CDR3nt: TGTGCCAGCAGCTTATCACATAGCAATCAGCCCCAGCATTTT; CDR3aa: CASSLSHSNQPQHF
v_gene: TRBV11-2; d_gene: TRBD1; j_gene: TRBJ1-2; abundance: once; CDR3nt: TGTGCCAGCAGCCCGATAGGACACAGGGGGCGCGGGTATGGCTACACCTTC; CDR3aa: CASSPIGHRGRGYGYTF
v_gene: TRBV18; d_gene: -; j_gene: TRBJ1-2; abundance: -; CDR3nt: TGTGCCAGCTCACCAGGCAGGGGCTATGGCTACACCTTC; CDR3aa: CASSPGRGYGYTF
v_gene: TRBV9; d_gene: -; j_gene: TRBJ1-2; abundance: -; CDR3nt: TGTGCCAGCAGCGTAGATGAGGATGGCTACACCTTC; CDR3aa: CASSVDEDGYTF
v_gene: TRBV5-1; d_gene: -; j_gene: TRBJ2-1; abundance: -; CDR3nt: TGCGCCAGCAGCTGGGCGGGACTGGTTGAGCAGTTCTTC; CDR3aa: CASSWAGLVEQFF
v_gene: TRBV5-1; d_gene: TRBD1; j_gene: TRBJ2-5; abundance: -; CDR3nt: TGCGCCAGCAGCCTAGGGACAGGGACTGGTACCCAGTACTTC; CDR3aa: CASSLGTGTGTQYF
v_gene: TRBV20-1; d_gene: -; j_gene: TRBJ1-1; abundance: -; CDR3nt: TGCAGTGCTAGCTACAGGGCTGAAGCTTTCTTT; CDR3aa: CSASYRAEAFF
v_gene: TRBV15; d_gene: TRBD1; j_gene: TRBJ2-1; abundance: -; CDR3nt: TGTGCCACCAGCAGGGTCATTGGGACAGGTGACAATGAGCAGTTCTTC; CDR3aa: CATSRVIGTGDNEQFF
v_gene: TRBV7-9; d_gene: TRBD1; j_gene: TRBJ1-5; abundance: -; CDR3nt: TGTGCCAGCAGCGGACAGGATCAGCCCCAGCATTTT; CDR3aa: CASSGQDQPQHF
v_gene: TRBV4-1; d_gene: TRBD2; j_gene: TRBJ2-1; abundance: -; CDR3nt: TGCGCCAGCAGCCAAGTGGGCGGGGGGTTGGGTGAGCAGTTCTTC; CDR3aa: CASSQVGGGLGEQFF
v_gene: TRBV20-1; d_gene: -; j_gene: TRBJ1-2; abundance: -; CDR3nt: TGCAGTGCTAGATGGGGGGATGGCTACACCTTC; CDR3aa: CSARWGDGYTF